One and the same sample provided the 23 T cell receptor beta chains below, sequenced in a study of PD-L1 blockade in urothelial cancer (TCRdb year 2017). The receptor library was made with the immunoSEQ multiplex PCR assay. This is the immuneACCESS table as TCRdb keeps it, with only in-frame sequences that have V and J called. A part of the clones is gone; compared with another copy, unresolved V genes explain less than half, and the rest is unexplained. Recorded for this sample are some 60,000 clones; about 86% of them occurred a single time. The ten largest clones add up to 2.9% of the sample. The sample consisted of PBMCs, taken around atezolizumab (anti-PD-L1) treatment. Receptors were obtained from a man aged 45 to 65 with urothelial cancer.

The rearrangement uses TRBV7-3 and TRBJ2-3, with 9 bases aligning to TRBD2. The germline V gene has CDR1 SGHTA and CDR2 FQGTGA. This CDR3 is 16 amino acids long. The V and J ends lost 4 bases and 2 bases, in that order; junction bases with no gene match: 7. This chain's CDR3 is CASSSWASGDTDTQYF. In nucleotides, the CDR3 is TGTGCCAGCAGCTCGTGGGCTAGCGGGGACACAGATACGCAGTATTTT.

V usage is TRBV5-1 and J usage is TRBJ2-1, with D tentatively TRBD1 (6 bases). The CDR3 covers 15 residues. V was cut by 4 bases and J by 3 bases, with 14 bases left in between. Per germline, CDR1 SGHRS and CDR2 YFSETQ. CDR3: CASSITGFLYNEQFF. In nucleotides, the CDR3 is TGCGCCAGCAGCATCACAGGGTTCCTCTACAATGAGCAGTTCTTC.

The chain couples TRBV27 to TRBJ2-4; no clear D gene. The CDR3 spans 13 residues. CDR1 MNHEY and CDR2 SMNVEV come from the germline V gene (reference sequence). The germline V and J ends were trimmed by 3 bases and 6 bases, with 9 bases remaining between them. In DNA, the CDR3 is TGTGCCAGCAGTTTGGGTGGGCCAAACATTCAGTACTTC. This gives the protein CASSLGGPNIQYF.

V gene TRBV5-1 combines with J gene TRBJ2-5; no definite D call. The CDR3 runs to 13 residues. CDR1 and CDR2 from the germline V gene are SGHRS and YFSETQ. V gave up 1 base and J gave up 3 bases, with 7 bases separating them. The CDR3 DNA reads as TGCGCCAGCAGCTTGACCACTAAAGAGACCCAGTACTTC. Translation: CASSLTTKETQYF.

V gene TRBV2 combines with J gene TRBJ1-5, with D tentatively TRBD1 (5 bases). The germline CDR1 and CDR2 sequences are SNHLY and FYNNEI. CDR3 length: 13 amino acids. V lost 7 bases and J 4 bases, leaving 11 bases between the germline ends. The CDR3 sequence is CASTKGANQPQHF. In DNA, the CDR3 is TGTGCCAGCACAAAAGGGGCTAATCAGCCCCAGCATTTT.

This chain links TRBV5-6 with TRBJ2-5; the match to TRBD2 covers 9 bases. The CDR3 spans 18 residues. Germline CDR1 reads SGHDT; CDR2 reads YYEEEE. The ends lost 0 bases at V and 5 bases at J; junction bases unmatched: 14. The CDR3 region is CASSLELAGYPRRETQYF. The CDR3 nucleotides are TGTGCCAGCAGCTTGGAGCTAGCGGGGTATCCCCGGAGGGAGACCCAGTACTTC.

The chain uses TRBV7-2 and TRBJ2-7; D not certain. This CDR3 contains 14 residues. Germline CDR1 SGHTA, CDR2 FQGNSA. V gave up 0 bases and J gave up 4 bases, with 10 bases separating them. The CDR3 is CASSLALNSYEQYF. Here the CDR3 DNA reads TGTGCCAGCAGCTTAGCGCTAAACTCTTACGAGCAGTACTTC.

The V gene is TRBV5-1, the J gene TRBJ2-7; 8 bases agree with TRBD2. The length of the CDR3 is 15 residues. Trimming cost V 0 bases and J 4 bases; bases outside gene matches: 6. Per germline, CDR1 SGHRS and CDR2 YFSETQ. CDR3 bases: TGCGCCAGCAGCTTGGTGGGACTAGTAGGATACGAGCAGTACTTC. This translates into CASSLVGLVGYEQYF.

V and J are TRBV6-5 and TRBJ2-5, with a weak D call TRBD1 (6 bases). The germline V gene encodes CDR1 MNHEY and CDR2 SVGAGI. Deletions cut 6 bases from V and 2 bases from J, with 10 bases between. The CDR3 spans 13 residues. The CDR3 coding sequence is TGTGCCAGCAGCCGGACAGTACAAGAGACCCAGTACTTC. It translates to CASSRTVQETQYF.

The V gene is TRBV6-5, the J gene TRBJ2-7, with 8 bases matching TRBD2. The V and J ends lost 0 bases and 7 bases, in that order; junction bases with no gene match: 8. CDR1 is MNHEY, CDR2 SVGAGI, per germline. CDR3 length: 15 amino acids. The CDR3 protein is CASSYSREAAGEQYF. CDR3 DNA: TGTGCCAGCAGTTACTCGCGGGAGGCCGCCGGAGAGCAGTACTTC.

V and J are TRBV7-3 and TRBJ2-7; 8 bases align to TRBD1. In germline, CDR1 is SGHTA, CDR2 FQGTGA. Germline trimming cut 10 bases from V and 0 bases from J; bases unmatched to any gene: 5. The CDR3 has 13 amino acids. Here the CDR3 DNA reads TGTGCCACCTGGACAGGGCACTCCTACGAGCAGTACTTC. This codes for CATWTGHSYEQYF.

This clone is a singleton in its sample. V and J are TRBV11-2 and TRBJ2-7, with TRBD2 matching over 8 bases. CDR1 is SGHAT, CDR2 FQNNGV, per germline. Trimming took 1 base from V and 0 from J; bases not matched to a gene: 5. CDR3 size: 16 residues. In DNA, the CDR3 is TGTGCCAGCAGCTTAGGAGCTAGCGGGTTCTCCTACGAGCAGTACTTC. It encodes CASSLGASGFSYEQYF.

The V call is TRBV7-3, the J call TRBJ2-7; D ambiguous. Trimming removed 2 bases at V and 10 bases at J, with 12 bases between. This CDR3 has 12 residues. Germline V gene sequence: CDR1 SGHTA, CDR2 FQGTGA. The CDR3 DNA reads as TGTGCCAGCAGCTTACCTAACGGGTACCAGTACTTC. As protein: CASSLPNGYQYF.

V is TRBV29-1 and J is TRBJ1-2; 9 nucleotides line up with TRBD1. The CDR3 covers 13 residues. V dropped 6 bases and J dropped 3; count of bases not matched to a gene: 5. Germline V gene sequence: CDR1 SQVTM, CDR2 ANQGSEA. In DNA, the CDR3 is TGCAGCGTGCGACAGGGGGGGGACTATGGCTACACCTTC. Translating it yields CSVRQGGDYGYTF.

The chain uses TRBV19 and TRBJ1-3; 9 nucleotides match TRBD1. Trimming removed 6 bases from V and 4 bases from J; junction bases left unmatched: 4. Germline CDR1 and CDR2: LNHDA and SQIVND (reference sequence). CDR3 length: 14 amino acids. In DNA, the CDR3 is TGTGCCAGTAGGAAAACAGGGGGCGGAAACACCATATATTTT. This translates into CASRKTGGGNTIYF.

J is TRBJ2-3 and V is TRBV25-1; 7 bases match TRBD2. V was pared by 6 bases and J by 9 bases, with 12 bases of the junction left unmatched. The V gene's germline CDR1 is MGHDK and CDR2 SYGVNS. The CDR3 is 14 amino acids. CDR3 sequence reads: CASSRRGSGLTQYF. The CDR3 DNA sequence: TGTGCCAGCAGCCGCCGCGGGAGCGGGTTGACGCAGTATTTT.

The gene calls are TRBV5-6 and TRBJ2-1, with D unclear. V was shortened by 2 bases and J by 1 base, with 16 bases between the two germline ends. The germline CDR1 and CDR2 sequences are SGHDT and YYEEEE. The CDR3 has 17 residues. The CDR3 protein is CASSFERFSGSYNEQFF. The CDR3 nucleotides read TGTGCCAGCAGCTTTGAGAGGTTTTCGGGTTCCTACAATGAGCAGTTCTTC.

This chain uses TRBV6-6 with TRBJ2-1, with 12 bases aligning to TRBD1. This CDR3 is built from 16 residues. Looked up from germline, CDR1 is MNHNY and CDR2 is SVGAGI (reference sequence). The junction had 8 bases not matched to a gene; V was cut back by 5 bases and J by 6 bases. The CDR3 coding sequence is TGTGCCAGCAGTGGGGGGACAGGGGGCGGGGGCAATGAGCAGTTCTTC. It translates to CASSGGTGGGGNEQFF.

The chain recombines TRBV30 with TRBJ1-1, with D uncertain. This CDR3 is built from 11 residues. Germline CDR1 reads GTSNPN; CDR2 reads SVGIG (reference sequence). V was clipped by 5 bases and J by 7 bases, with 11 bases between them. The CDR3 here is CAWQEFGEAFF. CDR3 in DNA: TGTGCCTGGCAGGAATTCGGTGAAGCTTTCTTT.

The chain is built from TRBV19 and TRBJ1-5; the D gene is possibly TRBD1 (6 bases). The V and J ends lost 3 bases and 4 bases respectively, with 16 bases between them. Germline-derived CDR1 and CDR2 are LNHDA and SQIVND (reference sequence). CDR3 size: 16 residues. CDR3 loop: CASSIDRSIGNQPQHF. CDR3 DNA: TGTGCCAGTAGTATCGACAGGTCGATCGGGAATCAGCCCCAGCATTTT.

V and J are TRBV5-1 and TRBJ1-2; TRBD1 agrees at 7 bases. The V and J ends lost 3 bases and 8 bases, in that order; junction bases with no gene match: 10. Germline V gives CDR1 SGHRS, CDR2 YFSETQ. The CDR3 is 14 amino acids. The CDR3 coding sequence is TGCGCCAGCAGCTCCGACAGGGTAGTATCGGGCTACACCTTC. This gives the protein CASSSDRVVSGYTF.

This sequence joins TRBV11-3 and TRBJ2-1; weak D call: TRBD2 (6 bases). V lost 5 bases and J lost 8, with 19 bases in between. There are 15 residues in the CDR3. Looked up from germline, CDR1 is SGHNT and CDR2 is YENEEA. The CDR3 spells CASSPGLGPSDEQFF. For the CDR3, the DNA is TGTGCCAGCAGCCCGGGACTGGGACCTTCGGATGAGCAGTTCTTC.

The rearrangement uses TRBV6-5 and TRBJ1-2, with D possibly matching TRBD1 (5 bases). Deletions cut 0 bases from V and 0 bases from J, with 8 bases between. Germline V gene data show CDR1 as MNHEY and CDR2 as SVGAGI. This CDR3 region has 15 residues. The CDR3 here is CASSYSTGANYGYTF. The CDR3 DNA reads TGTGCCAGCAGTTACTCTACAGGAGCTAACTATGGCTACACCTTC.